Listed here are 21 T cell receptor beta chains from one sample, sequenced in a study of T cell responses to AZD1222 COVID-19 vaccine. Assay: immunoSEQ multiplex PCR; the TCRdb copy retains only in-frame clones and omits some. The sample lists 100,000 or so clones; less than 90% were seen once. Specimen: peripheral blood, collected on day 0 of AZD1222 vaccination. Source of these receptors: an adult in good health.

The V gene is TRBV14, the J gene TRBJ1-2; 7 bases are shared with TRBD1. This CDR3 comprises 14 residues. V trimming: 4 bases; J trimming: 4 bases; junction bases outside the gene matches: 6. Germline V lookup: CDR1 SGHDN, CDR2 FVKESK. The CDR3 sequence: CASSRDSNTYGYTF. CDR3 bases: TGTGCCAGCAGCCGGGACAGCAACACCTATGGCTACACCTTC.

V usage is TRBV5-6 and J usage is TRBJ1-1; TRBD1 might be the D (5 bases). There are 12 residues in the CDR3. CDR1 SGHDT and CDR2 YYEEEE come from the germline V gene. Trimming took off 2 bases at V and 7 bases at J, with 9 bases between the two ends. Here the CDR3 reads CASSFGDGEAFF. The CDR3 nucleotides read TGTGCCAGCAGCTTTGGGGACGGTGAAGCTTTCTTT.

This clone was counted only a few times. This chain uses TRBV19 with TRBJ1-1, with TRBD1 matching 7 bases. Germline V lookup: CDR1 LNHDA, CDR2 SQIVND (reference sequence). The CDR3 length is 18 residues. V dropped 3 bases and J dropped 1; count of bases not matched to a gene: 14. The CDR3 DNA sequence: TGTGCCAGTAGTATTCGGACAGGCCTCGATTCATGGAACACTGAAGCTTTCTTT. Protein: CASSIRTGLDSWNTEAFF. The entire variable domain, with the rest obtained from reference TRBV19 and TRBJ1-1, is as follows: DGGITQSPKYLFRKEGQNVTLSCEQNLNHDAMYWYRQDPGQGLRLIYYSQIVNDFQKGDIAEGYSVSREKKESFPLTVTSAQKNPTAFYLCASSIRTGLDSWNTEAFFGQGTRLTVV.

V is TRBV6-5 and J is TRBJ2-7; the D is unclear. V lost 7 bases and J lost 1, with 14 bases in between. Germline lookup yields CDR1 MNHEY and CDR2 SVGAGI. This CDR3 contains 14 residues. The chain's CDR3 is CASKDRAGSYEQYF. The DNA for the CDR3 is TGTGCCAGCAAAGATAGGGCAGGTTCCTACGAGCAGTACTTC.

The chain links TRBV19 to TRBJ1-5; D is undetermined. CDR3 size: 13 residues. The ends were cut back, 4 bases at V and 4 bases at J, with 8 bases in the middle. Germline assignment: CDR1 LNHDA and CDR2 SQIVND (reference sequence). CDR3 sequence reads: CASSSVINQPQHF. DNA of the CDR3: TGTGCCAGTAGTAGCGTGATTAATCAGCCCCAGCATTTT.

This chain links TRBV29-1 with TRBJ2-5; 7 bases are a match to TRBD1. CDR1 is SQVTM and CDR2 is ANQGSEA in the germline V gene. V was clipped by 7 bases and J by 2 bases; unmatched bases: 7. The CDR3 is 13 residues long. This CDR3 reads CSAGRDRQETQYF. Written as DNA, the CDR3 is TGCAGCGCCGGCCGGGACAGACAAGAGACCCAGTACTTC.

The rearrangement uses TRBV7-2 and TRBJ1-2; possibly TRBD1 for D (6 bases). The CDR3 totals 13 residues. Looked up from germline, CDR1 is SGHTA and CDR2 is FQGNSA. Deletions cut 4 bases from V and 8 bases from J, with 14 bases between. The CDR3, as DNA: TGTGCCAGCAGCTCGAACAGGGTCGGCGGCTACACCTTC. Protein: CASSSNRVGGYTF.

The rearrangement links TRBV27 to TRBJ2-7; TRBD1 or TRBD2 may be the D gene (5 bases each). There are 15 residues in the CDR3. Per the germline V gene, CDR1 is MNHEY and CDR2 is SMNVEV (reference sequence). V lost 3 bases to trimming and J lost 3 bases, with 15 bases between them. The CDR3 DNA is TGTGCCAGCAGTTTGGGAGCCGACAGTTACTACGAGCAGTACTTC. Encoded protein: CASSLGADSYYEQYF.

This chain uses TRBV3-1 (or the pseudogene TRBV3-2) with TRBJ1-2; 10 bases map to TRBD1. V lost 4 bases, J lost 4 bases, and 9 bases stayed unmatched. CDR1 LGHDT and CDR2 YNNKEL come from the germline V gene (reference sequence). The CDR3 sequence is 16 residues long. The CDR3 is CASSPDSGTGAYGYTF. CDR3 DNA sequence: TGTGCCAGCAGCCCGGACTCCGGGACAGGGGCCTATGGCTACACCTTC.

The chain joins TRBV7-6 to TRBJ1-1; no reliable D call. CDR3 size: 12 residues. Germline V gives CDR1 SGHVS, CDR2 FNYEAQ. Trimming shortened V by 3 bases and J by 0 bases, and 2 bases separated the two germline ends. In nucleotides, the CDR3 is TGTGCCAGCAGCTTTTTGAACACTGAAGCTTTCTTT. Its translation: CASSFLNTEAFF.

The chain couples TRBV29-1 to TRBJ1-2, with D maybe TRBD1 (6 bases). Trimming left V 1 base short and J 8 bases short, with 14 bases between. The CDR3 is made up of 13 amino acids. Germline V lookup: CDR1 SQVTM, CDR2 ANQGSEA. CDR3 nucleotide sequence: TGCAGCGTTGAAGTAACAGGGCTTCACGGCTACACCTTC. Its protein product is CSVEVTGLHGYTF.

V and J are TRBV9 and TRBJ2-1, with 8 bases matching TRBD2. The J segment lost 1 base and the V segment lost 0 bases, leaving 9 bases of the junction unmatched. The CDR3 consists of 18 residues. The germline V gene encodes CDR1 SGDLS and CDR2 YYNGEE. The CDR3 DNA reads TGTGCCAGCAGCGTAGCGGGGGGGCCTGTCCCATCCTACAATGAGCAGTTCTTC. Residues: CASSVAGGPVPSYNEQFF.

CDR3 nucleotides: TGTGCCAGCAGCTTCGGGGGCGCTAATAATGAAAAACTGTTTTTT. Protein: CASSFGGANNEKLFF. J is TRBJ1-4 and V is TRBV5-4; D perhaps matches TRBD1 (6 bases). CDR1 is SGHNT and CDR2 is YYREEE in the germline V gene (reference sequence). Trimming removed 2 bases at V and 4 bases at J, with 12 bases between. The CDR3 totals 15 residues. The full variable domain, completed using reference TRBV5-4 and TRBJ1-4, is ETGVTQSPTHLIKTRGQQVTLRCSSQSGHNTVSWYQQALGQGPQFIFQYYREEENGRGNFPPRFSGLQFPNYSSELNVNALELDDSALYLCASSFGGANNEKLFFGSGTQLSVL.

Only one count was recorded for this clone. This sequence joins TRBV7-3 and TRBJ2-2; no clear D. Between the trimmed V and J ends, which lost 9 bases and 7 bases, there was a span of 9 bases. Germline CDR1 reads SGHTA; CDR2 reads FQGTGA. The CDR3 consists of 11 residues. The CDR3 is CASGWLGELFF. For the CDR3, the DNA is TGTGCCAGTGGGTGGCTCGGGGAGCTGTTTTTT. Together with reference TRBV7-3 and TRBJ2-2, the CDR3 gives the full variable domain: GAGVSQTPSNKVTEKGKYVELRCDPISGHTALYWYRQSLGQGPEFLIYFQGTGAADDSGLPNDRFFAVRPEGSVSTLKIQRTERGDSAVYLCASGWLGELFFGEGSRLTVL.

The chain uses TRBV28 and TRBJ1-1; 7 bases align to TRBD1. Losses at the gene ends were 6 bases for V and 4 bases for J; bases not matched to a gene: 11. The CDR3 is 15 amino acids. The germline gives CDR1 MDHEN, CDR2 SYDVKM. CDR3 residues: CASSRVQGRFTEAFF. DNA of the CDR3: TGTGCCAGCAGCAGGGTACAGGGGAGATTCACTGAAGCTTTCTTT.

With regard to this clone: One end of the junction does not line up with germline, which may come from a read error. The CDR3, as DNA: TGTGCCAGCGCCGGGGGAGCTGCCTATGACTACACCTTC. Its protein product is CASAGGAAYDYTF. The chain employs TRBV7-9 and TRBJ1-2; a possible D gene is TRBD1 (5 bases). Germline-derived CDR1 and CDR2 are SEHNR and FQNEAQ (reference sequence). The CDR3 consists of 13 residues.

The V gene is TRBV5-1, the J gene TRBJ1-2; TRBD1 matches 9 bases. Trimming at V came to 4 bases and at J to 3 bases, leaving 7 bases not matched to a gene. The CDR3 loop spans 15 amino acids. CDR1 and CDR2 (germline): SGHRS, YFSETQ. CDR3 DNA sequence: TGCGCCAGCAGCCCCGGACAGGGGTCGTACTATGGCTACACCTTC. Translating gives CASSPGQGSYYGYTF.

V is TRBV28 and J is TRBJ2-7, with D tentatively TRBD1 (6 bases). The germline gives CDR1 MDHEN, CDR2 SYDVKM. Trimming removed 2 bases from V and 0 bases from J, with 8 bases in between. This CDR3 has 14 amino acids. The CDR3 sequence: CASSLGQRSYEQYF. In nucleotides, the CDR3 is TGTGCCAGCAGTTTAGGACAGCGCTCCTACGAGCAGTACTTC.

The chain combines TRBV19 with TRBJ2-5; 7 positions match TRBD1. V lost 5 bases to trimming and J lost 4 bases; unmatched junction nucleotides: 7. The CDR3 has 14 residues. Germline CDR1 is LNHDA and CDR2 is SQIVND (reference sequence). CDR3 region: CASSHLSGGETQYF. For the CDR3, the DNA is TGTGCCAGTAGTCATTTGTCAGGGGGAGAGACCCAGTACTTC. Drawing the rest from reference TRBV19 and TRBJ2-5, the complete variable domain is DGGITQSPKYLFRKEGQNVTLSCEQNLNHDAMYWYRQDPGQGLRLIYYSQIVNDFQKGDIAEGYSVSREKKESFPLTVTSAQKNPTAFYLCASSHLSGGETQYFGPGTRLLVL.

As regards this clone: One end of the junction fails to match germline, which may point to a read error. CDR3 sequence: CASSIGWTGNGCTF. The CDR3 DNA sequence: TGTGCCAGTAGTATAGGGTGGACAGGGAATGGCTGCACCTTC. V usage is TRBV19 and J usage is TRBJ1-2; 8 positions agree with TRBD1. This CDR3 has 14 residues. CDR1 is LNHDA and CDR2 is SQIVND in the germline V gene (reference sequence).

The rearrangement joins TRBV6-1 to TRBJ2-3; a possible D gene is TRBD1 (5 bases). With 1 base removed from V and 1 base from J, the gap between germline ends came to 12 bases. The germline V gene encodes CDR1 MNHNS and CDR2 SASEGT. The CDR3 runs 16 residues. The CDR3 spells CASSEGDSEGTDTQYF. DNA of the CDR3: TGTGCCAGCAGTGAAGGAGACAGTGAGGGCACAGATACGCAGTATTTT.